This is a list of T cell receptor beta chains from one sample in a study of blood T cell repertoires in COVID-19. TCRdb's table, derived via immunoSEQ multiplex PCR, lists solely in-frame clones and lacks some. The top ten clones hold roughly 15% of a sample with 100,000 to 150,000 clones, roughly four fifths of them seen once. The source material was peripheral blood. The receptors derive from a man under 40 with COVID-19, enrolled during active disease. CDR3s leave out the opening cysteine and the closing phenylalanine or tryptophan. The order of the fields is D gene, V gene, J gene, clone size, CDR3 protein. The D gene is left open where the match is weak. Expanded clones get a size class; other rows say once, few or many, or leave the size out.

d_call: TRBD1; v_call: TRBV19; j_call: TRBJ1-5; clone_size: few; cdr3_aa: ASSISGGAQPQH
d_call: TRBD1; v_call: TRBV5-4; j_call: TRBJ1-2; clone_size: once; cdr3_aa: ASRPGQGVGYT
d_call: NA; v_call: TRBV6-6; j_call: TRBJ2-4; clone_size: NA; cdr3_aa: ASRLTDSGTKNIQY
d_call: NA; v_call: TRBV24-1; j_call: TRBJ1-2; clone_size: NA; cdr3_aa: ATSATRANEESNYGYT
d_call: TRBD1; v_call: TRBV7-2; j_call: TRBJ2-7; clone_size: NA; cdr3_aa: ASSLAGQGNYEQY
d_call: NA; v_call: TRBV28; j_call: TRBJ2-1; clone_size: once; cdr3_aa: ASSLGSVAANEQF
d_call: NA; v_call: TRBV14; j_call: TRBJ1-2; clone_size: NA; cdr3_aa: ASSQVAGSNYGYT
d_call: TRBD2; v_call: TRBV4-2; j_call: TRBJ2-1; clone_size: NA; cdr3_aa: ASSPSTSVSPNEQF
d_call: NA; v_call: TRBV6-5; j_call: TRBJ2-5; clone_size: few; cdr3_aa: ASSYSPRETQY
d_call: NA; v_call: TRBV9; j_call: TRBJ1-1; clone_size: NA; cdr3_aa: ASSPEDSNTEAF
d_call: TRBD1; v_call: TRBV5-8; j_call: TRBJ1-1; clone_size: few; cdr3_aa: ASSLGWDSEAF
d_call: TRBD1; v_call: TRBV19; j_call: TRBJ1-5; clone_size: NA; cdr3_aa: ASSIGTGVQPQH
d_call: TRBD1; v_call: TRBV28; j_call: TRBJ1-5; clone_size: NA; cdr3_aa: ASRSLQGRIQPQH
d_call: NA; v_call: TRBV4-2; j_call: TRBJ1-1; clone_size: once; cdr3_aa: ASSQAKDTLNTEAF
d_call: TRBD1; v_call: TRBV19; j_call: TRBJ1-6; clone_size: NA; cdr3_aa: AVGPTGVEYNSPLH
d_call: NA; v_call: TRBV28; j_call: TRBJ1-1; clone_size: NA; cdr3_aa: ASSGLRAF
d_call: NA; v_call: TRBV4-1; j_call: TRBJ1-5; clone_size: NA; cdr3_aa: ASSQGIQGYQPQH
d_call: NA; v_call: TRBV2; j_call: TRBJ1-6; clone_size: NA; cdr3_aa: ASSVTVLNSPLH
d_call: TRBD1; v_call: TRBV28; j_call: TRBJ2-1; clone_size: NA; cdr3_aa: ASSLGTGSYNEQF
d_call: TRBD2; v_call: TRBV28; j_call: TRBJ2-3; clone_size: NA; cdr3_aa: ASRSEGAGGEDTQY
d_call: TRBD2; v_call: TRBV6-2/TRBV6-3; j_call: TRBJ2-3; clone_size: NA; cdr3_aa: ASSLSGRADTQY
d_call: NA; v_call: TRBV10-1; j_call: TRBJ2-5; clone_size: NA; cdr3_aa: ASSDHGIGETQY
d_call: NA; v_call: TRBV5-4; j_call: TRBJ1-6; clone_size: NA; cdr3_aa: ASSLGDSFNSPLH
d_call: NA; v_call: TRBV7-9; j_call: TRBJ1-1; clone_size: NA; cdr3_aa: ASRRLTGANTEAF
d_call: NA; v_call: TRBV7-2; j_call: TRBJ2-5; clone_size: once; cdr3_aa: ASSLAFSRGQETQY
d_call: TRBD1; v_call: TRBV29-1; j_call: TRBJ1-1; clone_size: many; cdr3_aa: SVENRGGTEAF
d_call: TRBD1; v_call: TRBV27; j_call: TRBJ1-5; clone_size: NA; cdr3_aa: ASRHRGQPQH
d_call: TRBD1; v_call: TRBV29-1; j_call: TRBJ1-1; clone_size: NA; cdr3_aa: SVEDPRGREAF
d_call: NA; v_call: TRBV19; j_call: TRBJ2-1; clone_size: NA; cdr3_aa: ASSIMGQSSYNEQF
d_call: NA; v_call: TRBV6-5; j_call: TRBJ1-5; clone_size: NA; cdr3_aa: ASSLDNQPQH
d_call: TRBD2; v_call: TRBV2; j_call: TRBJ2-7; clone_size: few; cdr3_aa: ASSGLAGWEY
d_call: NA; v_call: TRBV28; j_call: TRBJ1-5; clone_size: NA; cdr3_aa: ASRTNSLGVNQPQH
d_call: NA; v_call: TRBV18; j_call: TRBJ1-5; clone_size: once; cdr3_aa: ASSPGEDQPQH
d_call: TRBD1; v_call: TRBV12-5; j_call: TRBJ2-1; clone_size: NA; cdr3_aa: ASGWDRPNNEQF
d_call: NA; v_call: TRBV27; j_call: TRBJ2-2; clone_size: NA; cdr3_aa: ASSLGRENTGELF
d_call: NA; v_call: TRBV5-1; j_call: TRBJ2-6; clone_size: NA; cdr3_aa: ASSLLGGSGANVLT
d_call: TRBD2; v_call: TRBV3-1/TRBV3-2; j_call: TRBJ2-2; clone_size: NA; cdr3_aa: ASSLGLAGNTGELF
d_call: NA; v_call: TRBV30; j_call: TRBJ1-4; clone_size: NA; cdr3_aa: AWSEGGAIEKLF
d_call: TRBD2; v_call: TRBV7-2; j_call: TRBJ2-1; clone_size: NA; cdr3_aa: ASSSSGGGYNEQF
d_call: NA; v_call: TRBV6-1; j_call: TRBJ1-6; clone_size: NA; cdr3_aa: ASSEIRGSGTRNSPLH
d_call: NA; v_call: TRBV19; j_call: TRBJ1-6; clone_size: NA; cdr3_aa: ASSIASGESPLH
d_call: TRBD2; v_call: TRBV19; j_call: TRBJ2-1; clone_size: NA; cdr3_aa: ASTPGTSTYNEQF
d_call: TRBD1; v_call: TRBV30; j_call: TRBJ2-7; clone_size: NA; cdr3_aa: AWSKKQGYEQY
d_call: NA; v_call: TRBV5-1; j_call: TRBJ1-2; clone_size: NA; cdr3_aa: ASSLVGAHGYT
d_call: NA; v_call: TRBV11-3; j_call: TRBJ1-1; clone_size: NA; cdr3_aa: ASSLYRGVTEAF
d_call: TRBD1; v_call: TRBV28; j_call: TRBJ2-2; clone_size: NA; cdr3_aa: ASSLPGQEELF
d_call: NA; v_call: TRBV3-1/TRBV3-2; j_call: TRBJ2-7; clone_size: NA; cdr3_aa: ASGRAYEQY
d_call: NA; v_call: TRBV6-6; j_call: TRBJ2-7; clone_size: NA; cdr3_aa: ASRDWTPYEQY
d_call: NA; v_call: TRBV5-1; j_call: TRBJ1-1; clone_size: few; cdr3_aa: ASSFQMNTEAF
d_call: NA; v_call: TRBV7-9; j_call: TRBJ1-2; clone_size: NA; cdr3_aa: ASSPTDRNGYT
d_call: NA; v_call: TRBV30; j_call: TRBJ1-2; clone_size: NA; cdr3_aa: AWRRGGDGHYGYT